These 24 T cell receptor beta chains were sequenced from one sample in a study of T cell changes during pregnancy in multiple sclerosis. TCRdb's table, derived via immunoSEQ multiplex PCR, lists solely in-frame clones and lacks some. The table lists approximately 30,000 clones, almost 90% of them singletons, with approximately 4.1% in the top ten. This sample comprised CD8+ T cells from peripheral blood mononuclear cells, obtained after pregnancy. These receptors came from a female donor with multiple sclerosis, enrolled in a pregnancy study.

The CDR3: CASSLRREDEKLFF. DNA of the CDR3: TGTGCCAGCAGCTTGCGACGGGAGGATGAAAAACTGTTTTTT. The chain carries TRBV7-9 and TRBJ1-4; D unresolved. Germline values: CDR1 SEHNR, CDR2 FQNEAQ (reference sequence). V lost 3 bases and J 6 bases, leaving 11 bases between the germline ends. CDR3 length equals 14 residues.

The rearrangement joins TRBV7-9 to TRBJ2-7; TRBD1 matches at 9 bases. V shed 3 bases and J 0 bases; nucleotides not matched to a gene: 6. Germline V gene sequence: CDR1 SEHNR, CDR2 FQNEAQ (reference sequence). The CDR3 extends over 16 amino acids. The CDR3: CASSFSPGQGSYEQYF. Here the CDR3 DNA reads TGTGCCAGCAGCTTCTCCCCGGGACAGGGCTCCTACGAGCAGTACTTC.

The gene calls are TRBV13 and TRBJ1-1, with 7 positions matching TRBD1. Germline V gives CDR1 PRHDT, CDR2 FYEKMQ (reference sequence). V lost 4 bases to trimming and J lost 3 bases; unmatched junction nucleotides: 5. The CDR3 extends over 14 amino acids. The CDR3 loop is CASSSGQYYTEAFF. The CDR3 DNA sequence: TGTGCCAGCAGCTCGGGACAGTATTACACTGAAGCTTTCTTT.

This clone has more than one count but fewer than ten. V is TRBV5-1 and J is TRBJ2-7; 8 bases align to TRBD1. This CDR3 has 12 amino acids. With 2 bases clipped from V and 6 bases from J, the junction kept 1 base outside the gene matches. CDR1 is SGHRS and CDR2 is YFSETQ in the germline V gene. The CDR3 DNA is TGCGCCAGCAGCTTTACAGGGGGCGAGCAGTACTTC. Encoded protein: CASSFTGGEQYF. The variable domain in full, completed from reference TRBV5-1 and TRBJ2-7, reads KAGVTQTPRYLIKTRGQQVTLSCSPISGHRSVSWYQQTPGQGLQFLFEYFSETQRNKGNFPGRFSGRQFSNSRSEMNVSTLELGDSALYLCASSFTGGEQYFGPGTRLTVT.

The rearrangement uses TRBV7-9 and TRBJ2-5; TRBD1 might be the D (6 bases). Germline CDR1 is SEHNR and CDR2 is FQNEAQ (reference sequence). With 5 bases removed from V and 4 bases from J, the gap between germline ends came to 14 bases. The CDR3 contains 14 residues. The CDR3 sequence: CASSVTGLGETQYF. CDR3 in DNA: TGTGCCAGCAGCGTTACAGGGTTGGGAGAGACCCAGTACTTC.

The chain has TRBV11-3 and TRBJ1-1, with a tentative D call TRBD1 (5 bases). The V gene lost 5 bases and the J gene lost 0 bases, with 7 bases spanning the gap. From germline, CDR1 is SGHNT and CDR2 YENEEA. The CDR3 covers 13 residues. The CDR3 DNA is TGTGCCAGCAGCCAGACAGTGAACACTGAAGCTTTCTTT. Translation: CASSQTVNTEAFF. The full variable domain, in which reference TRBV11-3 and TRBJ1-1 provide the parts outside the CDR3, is EAGVVQSPRYKIIEKKQPVAFWCNPISGHNTLYWYLQNLGQGPELLIRYENEEAVDDSQLPKDRFSAERLKGVDSTLKIQPAELGDSAVYLCASSQTVNTEAFFGQGTRLTVV.

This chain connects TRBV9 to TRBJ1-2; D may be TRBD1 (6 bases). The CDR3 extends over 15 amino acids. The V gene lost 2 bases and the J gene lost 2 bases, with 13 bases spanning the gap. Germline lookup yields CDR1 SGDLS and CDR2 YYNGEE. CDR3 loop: CASSVNRQGNYGYTF. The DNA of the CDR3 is TGTGCCAGCAGCGTCAACCGGCAGGGGAACTATGGCTACACCTTC.

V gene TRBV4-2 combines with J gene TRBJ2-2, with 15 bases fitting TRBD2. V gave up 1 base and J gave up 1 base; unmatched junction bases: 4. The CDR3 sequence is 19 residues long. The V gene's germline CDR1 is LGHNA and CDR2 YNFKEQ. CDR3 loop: CASSQVGTSGGRNTGELFF. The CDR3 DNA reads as TGTGCCAGCAGCCAAGTAGGGACTAGCGGGGGGCGGAACACCGGGGAGCTGTTTTTT.

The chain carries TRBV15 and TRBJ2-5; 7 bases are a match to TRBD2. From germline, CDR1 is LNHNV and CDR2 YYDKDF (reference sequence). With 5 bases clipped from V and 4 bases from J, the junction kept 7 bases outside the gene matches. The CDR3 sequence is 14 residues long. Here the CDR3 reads CATSGGRGGETQYF. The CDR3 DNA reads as TGTGCCACCAGCGGGGGGAGGGGCGGAGAGACCCAGTACTTC.

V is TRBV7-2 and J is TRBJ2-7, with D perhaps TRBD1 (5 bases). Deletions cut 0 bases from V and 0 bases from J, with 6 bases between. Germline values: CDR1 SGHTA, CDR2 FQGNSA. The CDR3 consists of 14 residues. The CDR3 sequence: CASSLAGVSYEQYF. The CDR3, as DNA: TGTGCCAGCAGCTTAGCAGGGGTCTCCTACGAGCAGTACTTC.

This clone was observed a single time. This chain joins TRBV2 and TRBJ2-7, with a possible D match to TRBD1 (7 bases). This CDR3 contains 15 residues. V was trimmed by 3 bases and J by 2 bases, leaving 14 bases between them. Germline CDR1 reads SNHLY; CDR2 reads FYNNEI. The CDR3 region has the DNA TGTGCCAGCAGTGATGGGCAGGGGGGTCCCTACGAGCAGTACTTC. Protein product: CASSDGQGGPYEQYF. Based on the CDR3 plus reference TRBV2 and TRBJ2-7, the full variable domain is EPEVTQTPSHQVTQMGQEVILRCVPISNHLYFYWYRQILGQKVEFLVSFYNNEISEKSEIFDDQFSVERPDGSNFTLKIRSTKLEDSAMYFCASSDGQGGPYEQYFGPGTRLTVT.

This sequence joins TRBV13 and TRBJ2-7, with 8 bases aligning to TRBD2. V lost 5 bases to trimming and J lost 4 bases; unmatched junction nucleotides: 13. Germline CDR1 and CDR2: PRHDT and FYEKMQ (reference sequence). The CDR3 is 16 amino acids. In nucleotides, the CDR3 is TGTGCCAGCAGCCCGACCGTCGGATTAGCGGGGTACGAGCAGTACTTC. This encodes CASSPTVGLAGYEQYF.

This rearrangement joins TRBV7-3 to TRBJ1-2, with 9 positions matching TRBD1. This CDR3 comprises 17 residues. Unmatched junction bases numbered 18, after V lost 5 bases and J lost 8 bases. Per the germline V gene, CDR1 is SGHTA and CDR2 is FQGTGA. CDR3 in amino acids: CASSLGQGGLRAEGYTF. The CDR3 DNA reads TGTGCCAGCAGCCTGGGACAGGGTGGATTGAGAGCGGAGGGCTACACCTTC.

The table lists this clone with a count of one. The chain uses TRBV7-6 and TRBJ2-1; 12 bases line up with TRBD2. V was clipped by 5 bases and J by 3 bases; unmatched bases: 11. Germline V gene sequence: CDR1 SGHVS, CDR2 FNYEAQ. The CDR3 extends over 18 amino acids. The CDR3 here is CASSLRLAGDPFYNEQFF. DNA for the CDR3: TGTGCCAGCAGCCTGAGACTAGCGGGGGACCCTTTCTACAATGAGCAGTTCTTC.

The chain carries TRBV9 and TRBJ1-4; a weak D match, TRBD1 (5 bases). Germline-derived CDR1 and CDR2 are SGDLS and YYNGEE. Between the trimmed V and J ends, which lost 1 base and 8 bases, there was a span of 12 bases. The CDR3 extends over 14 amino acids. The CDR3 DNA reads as TGTGCCAGCAGCGTAAGCGGGACGGGGGAAAAACTGTTTTTT. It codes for CASSVSGTGEKLFF.

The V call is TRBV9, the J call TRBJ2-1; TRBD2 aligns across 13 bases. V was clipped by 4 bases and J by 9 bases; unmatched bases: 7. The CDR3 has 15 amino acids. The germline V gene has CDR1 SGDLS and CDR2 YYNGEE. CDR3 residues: CASSLGRTSGGEQFF. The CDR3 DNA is TGTGCCAGCAGCCTCGGACGGACTAGCGGGGGTGAGCAGTTCTTC.

The CDR3 region is CASSPGTGANYGYTF. As DNA, the CDR3 is TGTGCCAGCAGCCCCGGGACAGGGGCTAACTATGGCTACACCTTC. The chain uses TRBV13 and TRBJ1-2, with 10 bases lining up with TRBD1. The germline CDR1 and CDR2 sequences are PRHDT and FYEKMQ (reference sequence). V shed 5 bases, J shed 0 bases, and the junction held 3 bases outside the gene matches. This CDR3 comprises 15 residues.

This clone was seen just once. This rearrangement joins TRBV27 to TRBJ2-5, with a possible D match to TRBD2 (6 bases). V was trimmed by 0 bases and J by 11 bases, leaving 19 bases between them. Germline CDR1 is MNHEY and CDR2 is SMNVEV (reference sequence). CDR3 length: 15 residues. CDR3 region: CASSLSPPTPREQYF. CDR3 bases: TGTGCCAGCAGTTTATCACCACCGACGCCTCGGGAGCAGTACTTC.

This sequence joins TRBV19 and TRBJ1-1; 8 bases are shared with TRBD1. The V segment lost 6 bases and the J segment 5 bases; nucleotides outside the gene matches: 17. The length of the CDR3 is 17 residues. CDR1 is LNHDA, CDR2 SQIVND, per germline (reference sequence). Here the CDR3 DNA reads TGTGCCAGTAGCCGAGGGGCGATTGGACAGGGCGTTACTGAAGCTTTCTTT. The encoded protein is CASSRGAIGQGVTEAFF.

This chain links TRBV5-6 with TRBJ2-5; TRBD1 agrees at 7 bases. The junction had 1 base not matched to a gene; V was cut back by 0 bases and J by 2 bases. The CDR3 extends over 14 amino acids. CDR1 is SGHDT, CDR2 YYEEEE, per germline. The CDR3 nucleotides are TGTGCCAGCAGCTTGGCGACAGGGCAAGAGACCCAGTACTTC. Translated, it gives CASSLATGQETQYF.

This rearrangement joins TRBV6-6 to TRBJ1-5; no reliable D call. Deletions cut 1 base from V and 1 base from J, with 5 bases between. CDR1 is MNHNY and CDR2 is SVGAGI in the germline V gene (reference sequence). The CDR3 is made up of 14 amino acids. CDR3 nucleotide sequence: TGTGCCAGCAGTTACTATCAGAGCAATCAGCCCCAGCATTTT. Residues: CASSYYQSNQPQHF.

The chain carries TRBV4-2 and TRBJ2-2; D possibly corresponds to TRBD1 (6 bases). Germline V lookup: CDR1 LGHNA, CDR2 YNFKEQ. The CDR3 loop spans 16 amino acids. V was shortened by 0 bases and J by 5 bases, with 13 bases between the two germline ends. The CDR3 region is CASSQEQGARTGELFF. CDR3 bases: TGTGCCAGCAGCCAAGAACAGGGTGCGAGGACCGGGGAGCTGTTTTTT.

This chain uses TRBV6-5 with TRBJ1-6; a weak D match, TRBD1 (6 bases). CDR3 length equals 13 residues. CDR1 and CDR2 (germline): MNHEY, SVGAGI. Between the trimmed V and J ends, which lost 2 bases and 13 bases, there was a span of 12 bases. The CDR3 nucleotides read TGTGCCAGCAGTTACAATGGGGGCTGGCCCCTCCACTTT. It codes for CASSYNGGWPLHF.

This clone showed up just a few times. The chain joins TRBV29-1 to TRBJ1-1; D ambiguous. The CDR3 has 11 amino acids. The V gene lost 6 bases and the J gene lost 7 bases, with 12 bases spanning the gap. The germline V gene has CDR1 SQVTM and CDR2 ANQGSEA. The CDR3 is CSVTDWSEAFF. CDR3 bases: TGCAGCGTCACCGACTGGAGTGAAGCTTTCTTT.